Sequencing of this T cell receptor (beta chain) was carried out in a study of T cell changes during pregnancy in multiple sclerosis. Measured with immunoSEQ multiplex PCR; TCRdb has only the in-frame clones, and not every one. The sample shows roughly 60,000 clones, 91% of them seen only once. The trim removed 6 bases at V and 0 bases at J, leaving 4 bases unmatched. CDR1 MRHNA and CDR2 SNTAGT come from the germline V gene. CDR3 size: 15 residues. This TCR came from a female donor with multiple sclerosis, enrolled in a pregnancy study. Material: CD4+ T cells from peripheral blood mononuclear cells, obtained in the first trimester of pregnancy. The chain has TRBV6-4 and TRBJ2-2; 7 nucleotides match TRBD1. As DNA, the CDR3 is TGTGCCAGCAGGAGGGACAGCTCGAACACCGGGGAGCTGTTTTTT. This translates into CASRRDSSNTGELFF.